These 27 T cell receptor beta chains originate from one sample sequenced in a study of blood T cell repertoires in COVID-19. Libraries were prepared by immunoSEQ multiplex PCR; TCRdb keeps only in-frame clonotypes and omits some of them. The sample holds roughly 160,000 clones, 70% to 90% seen once. The sequenced material came from peripheral blood. The receptors were gathered from a man aged 50-60 years with active or convalescent COVID-19.

The chain is built from TRBV4-3 and TRBJ2-2; D is unresolved. CDR3 length: 17 residues. Germline V CDR1 and CDR2: LGHNA, YSLEER. The V end was cut by 3 bases, the J end by 5 bases, with 19 bases between. In nucleotides, the CDR3 is TGCGCCAGCAGCCAGATGCCCCTTTACTCGCGGACCGGGGAGCTGTTTTTT. It yields the protein CASSQMPLYSRTGELFF.

CDR3 residues: CASPLRLEQYF. Written as DNA, the CDR3 is TGCGCCAGCCCACTTCGCCTGGAGCAGTACTTC. This chain links TRBV10-1 with TRBJ2-7; no clear D gene. This CDR3 comprises 11 residues. Trimming cost V 8 bases and J 7 bases, with 12 bases left between them. CDR1 and CDR2 from the germline V gene are WNHNN and SYGVQD (reference sequence).

This chain joins TRBV5-1 and TRBJ2-7; TRBD1 agrees at 7 bases. This CDR3 contains 14 residues. Trimming took 3 bases from V and 1 from J; bases not matched to a gene: 4. The V gene's germline CDR1 is SGHRS and CDR2 YFSETQ. The DNA of the CDR3 is TGCGCCAGCAGCTCTGGGACAGAGTCCTACGAGCAGTACTTC. Translated, it gives CASSSGTESYEQYF.

This clone has just one count. The V gene is TRBV10-3, the J gene TRBJ2-2; 8 nucleotides align to TRBD1. The V gene end was trimmed by 10 bases and the J gene end by 0 bases; junction bases not matched to a gene: 16. This CDR3 comprises 18 residues. Germline CDR1 ENHRY, CDR2 SYGVKD. DNA for the CDR3: TGTGCCACTCGCAAACCCGGGACAGGAGAAACGAACACCGGGGAGCTGTTTTTT. Encoded protein: CATRKPGTGETNTGELFF.

The CDR3 protein is CASSWGPTGGLQPQHF. Written as DNA, the CDR3 is TGCGCCAGCAGCTGGGGGCCGACAGGGGGCCTTCAGCCCCAGCATTTT. The rearrangement uses TRBV5-1 and TRBJ1-5, with TRBD1 matching over 10 bases. The CDR3 is 16 residues long. CDR1 is SGHRS and CDR2 is YFSETQ in the germline V gene. Losses at the gene ends were 3 bases for V and 6 bases for J; bases not matched to a gene: 9.

J is TRBJ1-1 and V is TRBV11-2; D is ambiguous. CDR1 SGHAT and CDR2 FQNNGV come from the germline V gene. CDR3 length: 13 residues. V lost 3 bases and J 4 bases, leaving 9 bases between the germline ends. CDR3 nucleotides: TGTGCCAGCAGCTTCCTCGGCGGCACTGAAGCTTTCTTT. Its translation is CASSFLGGTEAFF.

Only a few counts were recorded for this clone. The rearrangement uses TRBV29-1 and TRBJ1-5, with 10 nucleotides matching TRBD1. Germline V gives CDR1 SQVTM, CDR2 ANQGSEA. The CDR3 totals 17 residues. Trimming took 4 bases from V and 1 from J; bases not matched to a gene: 10. DNA of the CDR3: TGCAGCGTTGCGATAGGACAGGGGGTAGGGAGCAATCAGCCCCAGCATTTT. Translating it yields CSVAIGQGVGSNQPQHF.

This clone has only a few counts. The CDR3 loop reads CASSLAEGTQYF. The CDR3 nucleotides read TGTGCCAGCAGCTTAGCCGAGGGGACCCAGTACTTC. The V call is TRBV7-2, the J call TRBJ2-5; weak D call: TRBD2 (5 bases). V lost 0 bases to trimming and J lost 7 bases, with 6 bases between them. CDR1 and CDR2 (germline): SGHTA, FQGNSA. This CDR3 has 12 residues.

The chain combines TRBV19 with TRBJ1-6, with D possibly matching TRBD1 (6 bases). Germline V CDR1 and CDR2: LNHDA, SQIVND (reference sequence). The CDR3 extends over 20 amino acids. The germline V and J ends were trimmed by 5 bases and 2 bases, with 25 bases remaining between them. Here the CDR3 DNA reads TGTGCCAGTAGTCCCGCCGGGATGGGGCGGGGGCAGCCCTATAATTCACCCCTCCACTTT. Amino acids: CASSPAGMGRGQPYNSPLHF.

This chain joins TRBV5-1 and TRBJ2-3; 10 bases are a match to TRBD2. The germline V gene has CDR1 SGHRS and CDR2 YFSETQ. The CDR3 contains 15 residues. J lost 1 base, V lost 2 bases, and 1 base had no gene match. The CDR3 sequence is CASSFLAGGTDTQYF. In nucleotides, the CDR3 is TGCGCCAGCAGCTTTCTAGCGGGAGGCACAGATACGCAGTATTTT.

The chain employs TRBV28 and TRBJ2-5; 12 positions agree with TRBD1. Germline CDR1 MDHEN, CDR2 SYDVKM. This CDR3 has 14 amino acids. Trimming removed 6 bases from V and 4 bases from J; junction bases left unmatched: 3. This chain's CDR3 is CASRGTGGAETQYF. DNA of the CDR3: TGTGCCAGCAGGGGGACAGGGGGCGCAGAGACCCAGTACTTC.

This clone was picked up one time. This chain uses TRBV14 with TRBJ2-3, with TRBD2 matching 9 bases. Germline loops: CDR1 SGHDN, CDR2 FVKESK. Germline trimming cut 4 bases from V and 5 bases from J; bases unmatched to any gene: 4. The CDR3 runs to 14 residues. CDR3: CASSLAGVVDTQYF. The CDR3 bases are TGTGCCAGCAGCCTAGCGGGGGTGGTAGATACGCAGTATTTT.

This chain uses TRBV12-3 or TRBV12-4 with TRBJ2-1; 7 bases agree with TRBD2. This CDR3 spans 11 amino acids. The trim removed 3 bases at V and 13 bases at J, leaving 3 bases unmatched. CDR3 nucleotide sequence: TGTGCCAGCAGTTTCGGGACTACCCAGTTCTTC. Translated, it gives CASSFGTTQFF.

This rearrangement joins TRBV27 to TRBJ2-3; a weak D match, TRBD2 (6 bases). The CDR3 runs 14 residues. The germline gives CDR1 MNHEY, CDR2 SMNVEV (reference sequence). Trimming shortened V by 8 bases and J by 5 bases, and 17 bases separated the two germline ends. CDR3 coding DNA: TGTGCCAGCTCCCGCCCCCGGGAGCAAGATACGCAGTATTTT. It specifies CASSRPREQDTQYF.

This rearrangement joins TRBV28 to TRBJ1-6, with 7 bases identical to TRBD1. Trimming at V came to 6 bases and at J to 9 bases, leaving 5 bases not matched to a gene. CDR1 MDHEN and CDR2 SYDVKM come from the germline V gene. The length of the CDR3 is 13 residues. CDR3 DNA sequence: TGTGCCAGCAGGATACAGGGGACTTCACCCCTCCACTTT. The encoded protein is CASRIQGTSPLHF.

V usage is TRBV7-8 and J usage is TRBJ2-1; no reliable D call. There are 11 residues in the CDR3. The V gene lost 5 bases and the J gene lost 5 bases, with 4 bases spanning the gap. The germline CDR1 and CDR2 sequences are SGHVS and FQNEAQ. The chain's CDR3 is CASSPDNEQFF. The CDR3 DNA reads TGTGCCAGCAGCCCGGACAATGAGCAGTTCTTC.

The chain employs TRBV7-9 and TRBJ2-7; TRBD2 matches at 9 bases. The V gene's germline CDR1 is SEHNR and CDR2 FQNEAQ (reference sequence). The ends lost 8 bases at V and 1 base at J; junction bases unmatched: 6. The CDR3 spans 14 residues. The CDR3 region has the DNA TGTGCCAGCTTACCGACTAGCGGTTCCTACGAGCAGTACTTC. Its translation is CASLPTSGSYEQYF.

The chain uses TRBV7-6 and TRBJ2-3; 7 bases line up with TRBD2. The CDR3 runs to 15 residues. Looked up from germline, CDR1 is SGHVS and CDR2 is FNYEAQ. The V gene end was trimmed by 6 bases and the J gene end by 6 bases; junction bases not matched to a gene: 12. The CDR3 spells CASSSTDGGWDTQYF. The CDR3 DNA is TGTGCCAGCAGTTCAACAGACGGGGGGTGGGATACGCAGTATTTT.

The genes are TRBV24-1 and TRBJ1-1; 7 bases are shared with TRBD1. Germline V CDR1 and CDR2: KGHDR, SFDVKD. The CDR3 length is 11 residues. The ends lost 10 bases at V and 4 bases at J; junction bases unmatched: 2. CDR3 region: CATAGGTEAFF. The CDR3 DNA sequence: TGTGCCACTGCAGGGGGCACTGAAGCTTTCTTT.

V gene TRBV12-5 combines with J gene TRBJ2-7; TRBD2 matches at 13 bases. Trimming cost V 5 bases and J 7 bases; bases outside gene matches: 11. Germline CDR1 and CDR2: LGHNT and FRNRAP. The CDR3 covers 16 residues. DNA of the CDR3: TGTGCTAGTGGTACAAGGACTAGCGGGAGACCGGTGGAGCAGTACTTC. Residues: CASGTRTSGRPVEQYF.

Remarks on this clone: The junction does not match germline at one end; this may be a read error. The gene calls are TRBV7-7 and TRBJ2-1; perhaps TRBD1 as D (6 bases). The CDR3 totals 15 residues. Germline assignment: CDR1 SSHAT and CDR2 FNYEAQ (reference sequence). As DNA, the CDR3 is TGTGCTAGCAGCTTTAACCCAGGGGTGGGCAATGAGCAGTTCTTC. It specifies CASSFNPGVGNEQFF.

The chain recombines TRBV3-1 (or the pseudogene TRBV3-2) with TRBJ2-5; the D gene is possibly TRBD2 (6 bases). This CDR3 spans 15 amino acids. Per germline, CDR1 LGHDT and CDR2 YNNKEL (reference sequence). V gave up 2 bases and J gave up 4 bases, with 14 bases separating them. The DNA for the CDR3 is TGTGCCAGCAGCCAAAGCGCGAGGAGGGTAGAGACCCAGTACTTC. Protein product: CASSQSARRVETQYF.

V gene TRBV6-5 combines with J gene TRBJ1-5; possibly TRBD1 for D (5 bases). This CDR3 is built from 14 residues. Germline CDR1 MNHEY, CDR2 SVGAGI. The ends were cut back, 6 bases at V and 5 bases at J, with 14 bases in the middle. The CDR3 DNA is TGTGCCAGCAGCTTGGGTTGGGGGGATCAGCCCCAGCATTTT. It specifies CASSLGWGDQPQHF.

The chain carries TRBV7-9 and TRBJ2-1, with D possibly being TRBD1 (6 bases). The CDR3 totals 14 residues. Germline CDR1 reads SEHNR; CDR2 reads FQNEAQ (reference sequence). Trimming left V 2 bases short and J 9 bases short, with 14 bases between. This CDR3 reads CASSLFAGDTEQFF. The CDR3 bases are TGTGCCAGCAGCTTATTTGCAGGGGATACTGAGCAGTTCTTC.

V is TRBV7-3 and J is TRBJ2-1; 8 bases map to TRBD2. Losses at the gene ends were 5 bases for V and 9 bases for J; bases not matched to a gene: 9. CDR3 size: 14 residues. Germline V gene lookup returns CDR1 SGHTA and CDR2 FQGTGA. CDR3 amino acids: CASSQTSDQSEQFF. The CDR3 coding sequence is TGTGCCAGCAGCCAGACTAGCGATCAATCTGAGCAGTTCTTC.

This chain uses TRBV29-1 with TRBJ2-1; 7 bases map to TRBD2. J gave up 7 bases and V 3 bases, and 12 bases lay outside the gene matches. The CDR3 is 15 amino acids. Germline V gene lookup returns CDR1 SQVTM and CDR2 ANQGSEA. The CDR3 region has the DNA TGCAGCGTTGAGGCTTGGGGGGAGGGCCGGAATGAGCAGTTCTTC. Its translation: CSVEAWGEGRNEQFF.

The chain employs TRBV4-3 and TRBJ1-2, with 9 bases fitting TRBD1. CDR3 length equals 13 residues. The trim removed 4 bases at V and 8 bases at J, leaving 5 bases unmatched. CDR1 and CDR2 (germline): LGHNA, YSLEER. The CDR3, as DNA: TGCGCCAGCAGCCGACGGACAGGGGAGGGCTACACCTTC. Encoded protein: CASSRRTGEGYTF.